This TCR beta chain was recorded in a study of cytomegalovirus exposure and HLA in healthy donors. This clone was found once. Sequenced by immunoSEQ multiplex PCR; TCRdb stores in-frame clones only, minus some. In the table there are around 70,000 clones, about nine tenths of which are singletons. Sequencing was done on a sample of PBMCs. The clonotype originates from a man aged 18-30 years in good health and CMV-seronegative.

The CDR3 here is CASRGRAGGSAGELFF. The CDR3, as DNA: TGTGCCAGCAGGGGAAGGGCGGGAGGAAGCGCCGGGGAGCTGTTTTTT. The chain has TRBV28 and TRBJ2-2, with 8 bases that match TRBD2. V lost 6 bases and J lost 6; bases outside the gene matches: 12. CDR1 and CDR2 (germline): MDHEN, SYDVKM. The CDR3 extends over 16 amino acids.